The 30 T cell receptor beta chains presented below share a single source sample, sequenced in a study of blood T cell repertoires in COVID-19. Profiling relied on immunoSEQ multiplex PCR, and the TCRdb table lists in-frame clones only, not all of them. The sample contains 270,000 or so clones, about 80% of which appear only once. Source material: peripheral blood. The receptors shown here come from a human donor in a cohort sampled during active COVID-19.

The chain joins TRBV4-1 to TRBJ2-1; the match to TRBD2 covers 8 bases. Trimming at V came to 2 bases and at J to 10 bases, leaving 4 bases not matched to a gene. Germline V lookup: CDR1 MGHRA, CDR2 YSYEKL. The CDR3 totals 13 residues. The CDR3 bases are TGCGCCAGCAGCCAACCCTTAGCGGGAGAGCAGTTCTTC. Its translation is CASSQPLAGEQFF.

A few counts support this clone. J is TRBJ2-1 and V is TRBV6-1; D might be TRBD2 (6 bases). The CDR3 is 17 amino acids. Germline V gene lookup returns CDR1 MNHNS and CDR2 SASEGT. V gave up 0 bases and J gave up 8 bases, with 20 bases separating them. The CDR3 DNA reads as TGTGCCAGCAGTGAAGCTGGGCAGGGTCGGTGGGGGGATGAGCAGTTCTTC. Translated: CASSEAGQGRWGDEQFF.

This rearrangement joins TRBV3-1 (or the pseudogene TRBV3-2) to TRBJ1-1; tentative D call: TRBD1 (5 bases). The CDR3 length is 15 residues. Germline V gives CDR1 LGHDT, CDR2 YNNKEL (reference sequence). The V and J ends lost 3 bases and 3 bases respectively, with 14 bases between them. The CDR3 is CASSQATARYTEAFF. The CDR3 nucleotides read TGTGCCAGCAGCCAGGCGACAGCCCGGTACACTGAAGCTTTCTTT.

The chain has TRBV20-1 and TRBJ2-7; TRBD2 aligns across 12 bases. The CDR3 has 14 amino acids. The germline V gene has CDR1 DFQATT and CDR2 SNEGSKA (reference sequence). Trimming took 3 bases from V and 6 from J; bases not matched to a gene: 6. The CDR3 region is CSASRLAGAGEQYF. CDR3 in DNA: TGCAGTGCTAGTAGACTAGCGGGGGCCGGCGAGCAGTACTTC.

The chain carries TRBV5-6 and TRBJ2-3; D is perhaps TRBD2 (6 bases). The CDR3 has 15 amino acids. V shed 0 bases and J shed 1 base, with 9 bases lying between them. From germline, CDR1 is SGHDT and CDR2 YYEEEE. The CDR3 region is CASSLAPSGTDTQYF. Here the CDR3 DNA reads TGTGCCAGCAGCTTGGCCCCTAGCGGCACAGATACGCAGTATTTT.

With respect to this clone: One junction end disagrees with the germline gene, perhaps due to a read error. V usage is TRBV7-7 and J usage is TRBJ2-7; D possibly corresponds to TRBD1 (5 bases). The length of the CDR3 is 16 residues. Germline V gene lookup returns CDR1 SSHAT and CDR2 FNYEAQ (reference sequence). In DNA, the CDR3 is TGTGCTAGCAGCTTAGTGCCACTCAGGGAAACCTACGAGCAGTACTTC. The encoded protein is CASSLVPLRETYEQYF.

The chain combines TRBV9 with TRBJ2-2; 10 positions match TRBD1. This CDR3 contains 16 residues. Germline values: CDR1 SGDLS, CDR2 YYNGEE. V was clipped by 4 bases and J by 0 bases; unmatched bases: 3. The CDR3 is CASSTGTGANTGELFF. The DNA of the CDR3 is TGTGCCAGCAGCACCGGGACAGGGGCGAACACCGGGGAGCTGTTTTTT. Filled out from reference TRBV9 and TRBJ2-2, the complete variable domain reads DSGVTQTPKHLITATGQRVTLRCSPRSGDLSVYWYQQSLDQGLQFLIQYYNGEERAKGNILERFSAQQFPDLHSELNLSSLELGDSALYFCASSTGTGANTGELFFGEGSRLTVL.

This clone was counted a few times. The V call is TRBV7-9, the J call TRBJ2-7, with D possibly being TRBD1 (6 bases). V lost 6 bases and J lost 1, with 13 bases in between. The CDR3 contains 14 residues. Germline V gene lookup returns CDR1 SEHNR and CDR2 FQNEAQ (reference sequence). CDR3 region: CASRSTGGSYEQYF. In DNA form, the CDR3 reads TGTGCCAGCAGATCGACAGGTGGTTCCTACGAGCAGTACTTC.

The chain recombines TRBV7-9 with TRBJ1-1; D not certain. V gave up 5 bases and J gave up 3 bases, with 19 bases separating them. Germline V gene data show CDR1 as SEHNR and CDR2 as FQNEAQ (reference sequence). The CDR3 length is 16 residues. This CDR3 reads CASSVYLTGRDTEAFF. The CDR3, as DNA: TGTGCCAGCAGCGTCTACTTAACGGGAAGGGACACTGAAGCTTTCTTT.

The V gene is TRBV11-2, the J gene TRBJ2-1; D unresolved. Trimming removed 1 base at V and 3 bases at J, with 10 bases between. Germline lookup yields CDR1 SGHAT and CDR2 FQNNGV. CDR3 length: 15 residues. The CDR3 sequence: CASSLARPIYNEQFF. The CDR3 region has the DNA TGTGCCAGCAGCTTAGCCAGGCCGATCTACAATGAGCAGTTCTTC.

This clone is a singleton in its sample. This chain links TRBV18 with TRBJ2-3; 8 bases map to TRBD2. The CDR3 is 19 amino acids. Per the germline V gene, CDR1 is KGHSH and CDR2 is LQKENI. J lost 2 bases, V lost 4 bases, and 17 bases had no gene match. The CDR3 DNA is TGTGCCAGCTCACGGACCAGGGGAGAGCGGGGGTGGAACACAGATACGCAGTATTTT. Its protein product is CASSRTRGERGWNTDTQYF.

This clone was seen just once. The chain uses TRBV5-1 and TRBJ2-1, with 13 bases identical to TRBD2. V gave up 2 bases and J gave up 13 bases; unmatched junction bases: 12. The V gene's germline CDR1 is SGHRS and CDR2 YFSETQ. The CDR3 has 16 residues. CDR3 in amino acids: CASSLLTSGGAESQFF. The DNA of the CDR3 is TGCGCCAGCAGCTTACTAACTAGCGGGGGGGCCGAGAGTCAGTTCTTC. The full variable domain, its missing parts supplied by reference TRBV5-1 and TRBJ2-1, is KAGVTQTPRYLIKTRGQQVTLSCSPISGHRSVSWYQQTPGQGLQFLFEYFSETQRNKGNFPGRFSGRQFSNSRSEMNVSTLELGDSALYLCASSLLTSGGAESQFFGPGTRLTVL.

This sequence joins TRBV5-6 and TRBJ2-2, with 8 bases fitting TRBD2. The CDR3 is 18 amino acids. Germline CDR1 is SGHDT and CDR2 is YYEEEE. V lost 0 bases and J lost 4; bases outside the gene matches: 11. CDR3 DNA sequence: TGTGCCAGCAGCTTGGCGGGGGGGGAAGGCTACTTCACCGGGGAGCTGTTTTTT. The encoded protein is CASSLAGGEGYFTGELFF.

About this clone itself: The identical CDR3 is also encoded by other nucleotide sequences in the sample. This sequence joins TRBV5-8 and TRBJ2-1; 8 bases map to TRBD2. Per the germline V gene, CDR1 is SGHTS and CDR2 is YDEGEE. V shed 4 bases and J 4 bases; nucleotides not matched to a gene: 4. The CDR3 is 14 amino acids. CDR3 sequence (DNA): TGTGCCAGCAGCCGAGGACTAGCATACAATGAGCAGTTCTTC. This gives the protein CASSRGLAYNEQFF.

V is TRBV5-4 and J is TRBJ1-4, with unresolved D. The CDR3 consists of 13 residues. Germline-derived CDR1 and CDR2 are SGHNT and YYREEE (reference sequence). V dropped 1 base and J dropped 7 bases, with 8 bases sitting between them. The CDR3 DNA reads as TGTGCCAGCAGCTTGCCTGGCAGTGAAAAACTGTTTTTT. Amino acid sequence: CASSLPGSEKLFF. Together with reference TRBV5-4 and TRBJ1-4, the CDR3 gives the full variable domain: ETGVTQSPTHLIKTRGQQVTLRCSSQSGHNTVSWYQQALGQGPQFIFQYYREEENGRGNFPPRFSGLQFPNYSSELNVNALELDDSALYLCASSLPGSEKLFFGSGTQLSVL.

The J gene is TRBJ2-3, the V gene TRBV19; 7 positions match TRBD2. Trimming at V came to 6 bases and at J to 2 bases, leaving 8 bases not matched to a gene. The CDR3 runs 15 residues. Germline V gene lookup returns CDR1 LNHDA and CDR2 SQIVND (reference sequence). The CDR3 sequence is CASRGGWSDTDTQYF. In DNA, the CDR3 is TGTGCCAGTAGGGGAGGGTGGTCGGACACAGATACGCAGTATTTT.

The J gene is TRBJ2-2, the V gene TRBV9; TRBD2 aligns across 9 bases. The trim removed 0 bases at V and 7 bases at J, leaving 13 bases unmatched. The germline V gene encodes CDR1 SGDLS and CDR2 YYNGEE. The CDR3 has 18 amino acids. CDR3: CASSVALSGRHLGGELFF. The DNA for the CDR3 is TGTGCCAGCAGCGTAGCTTTGAGCGGGAGGCATCTCGGCGGGGAGCTGTTTTTT.

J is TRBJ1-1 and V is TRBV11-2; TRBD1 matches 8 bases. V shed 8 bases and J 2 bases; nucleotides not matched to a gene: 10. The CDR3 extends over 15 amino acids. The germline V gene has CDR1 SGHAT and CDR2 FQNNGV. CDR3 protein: CASFLSGTGNTEAFF. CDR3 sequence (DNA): TGTGCCAGCTTTCTGTCCGGGACAGGAAACACTGAAGCTTTCTTT. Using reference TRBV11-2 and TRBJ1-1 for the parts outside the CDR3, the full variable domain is EAGVAQSPRYKIIEKRQSVAFWCNPISGHATLYWYQQILGQGPKLLIQFQNNGVVDDSQLPKDRFSAERLKGVDSTLKIQPAKLEDSAVYLCASFLSGTGNTEAFFGQGTRLTVV.

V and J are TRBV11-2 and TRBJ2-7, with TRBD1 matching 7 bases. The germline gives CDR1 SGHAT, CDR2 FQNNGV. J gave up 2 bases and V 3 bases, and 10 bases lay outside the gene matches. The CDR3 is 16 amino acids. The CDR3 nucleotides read TGTGCCAGCAGCTTGCTCCCGGGACAGTCGACCTACGAGCAGTACTTC. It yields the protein CASSLLPGQSTYEQYF.

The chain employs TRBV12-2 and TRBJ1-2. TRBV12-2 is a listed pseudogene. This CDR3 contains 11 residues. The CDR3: CASRYRDGYTF. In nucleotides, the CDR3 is TGTGCAAGTCGCTACCGGGATGGCTACACCTTC.

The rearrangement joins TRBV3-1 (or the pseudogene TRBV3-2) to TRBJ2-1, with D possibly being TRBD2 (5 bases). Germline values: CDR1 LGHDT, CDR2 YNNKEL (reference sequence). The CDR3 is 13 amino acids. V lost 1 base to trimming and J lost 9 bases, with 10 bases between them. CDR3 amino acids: CASSQATTSEQFF. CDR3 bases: TGTGCCAGCAGCCAAGCGACTACGTCTGAGCAGTTCTTC.

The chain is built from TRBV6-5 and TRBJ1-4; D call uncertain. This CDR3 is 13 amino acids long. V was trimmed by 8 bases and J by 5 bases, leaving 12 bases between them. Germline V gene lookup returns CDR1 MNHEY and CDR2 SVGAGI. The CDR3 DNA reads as TGTGCCAGCCGGCGGGCCCCCAATGAAAAACTGTTTTTT. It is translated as CASRRAPNEKLFF.

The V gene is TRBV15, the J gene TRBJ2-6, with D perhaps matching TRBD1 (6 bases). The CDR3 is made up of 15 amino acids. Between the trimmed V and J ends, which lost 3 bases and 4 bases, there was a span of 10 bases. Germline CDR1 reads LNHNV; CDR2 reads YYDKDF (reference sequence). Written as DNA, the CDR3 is TGTGCCACCAGCAGCGGGACACTCGGGGCCAACGTCCTGACTTTC. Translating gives CATSSGTLGANVLTF. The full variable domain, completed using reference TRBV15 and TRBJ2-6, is DAMVIQNPRYQVTQFGKPVTLSCSQTLNHNVMYWYQQKSSQAPKLLFHYYDKDFNNEADTPDNFQSRRPNTSFCFLDIRSPGLGDTAMYLCATSSGTLGANVLTFGAGSRLTVL.

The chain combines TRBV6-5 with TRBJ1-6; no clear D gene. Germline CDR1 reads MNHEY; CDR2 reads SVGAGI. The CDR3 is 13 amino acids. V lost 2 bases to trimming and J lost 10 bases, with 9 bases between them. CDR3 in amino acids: CASSYPPPSPLHF. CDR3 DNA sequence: TGTGCCAGCAGTTACCCCCCCCCATCACCCCTCCACTTT.

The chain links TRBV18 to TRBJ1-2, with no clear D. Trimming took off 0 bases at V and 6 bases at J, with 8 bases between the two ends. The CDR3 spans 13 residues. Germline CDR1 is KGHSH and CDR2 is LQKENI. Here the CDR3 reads CASSPPNADGYTF. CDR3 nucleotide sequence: TGTGCCAGCTCACCACCAAATGCGGATGGCTACACCTTC.

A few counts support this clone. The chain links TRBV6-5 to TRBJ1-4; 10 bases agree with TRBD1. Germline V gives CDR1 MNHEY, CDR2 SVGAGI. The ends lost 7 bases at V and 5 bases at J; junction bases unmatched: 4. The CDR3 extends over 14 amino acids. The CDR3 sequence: CASTPGQGNEKLFF. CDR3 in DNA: TGTGCCAGCACGCCGGGACAGGGGAATGAAAAACTGTTTTTT.

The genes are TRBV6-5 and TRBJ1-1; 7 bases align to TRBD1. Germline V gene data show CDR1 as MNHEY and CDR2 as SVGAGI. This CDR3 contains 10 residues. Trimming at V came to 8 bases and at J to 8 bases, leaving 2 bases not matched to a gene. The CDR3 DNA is TGTGCCAGCCCGGACAGGGAAGCTTTCTTT. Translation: CASPDREAFF.

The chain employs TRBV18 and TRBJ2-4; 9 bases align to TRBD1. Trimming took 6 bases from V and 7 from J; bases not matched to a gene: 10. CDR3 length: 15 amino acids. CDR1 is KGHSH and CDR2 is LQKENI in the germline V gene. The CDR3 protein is CASSLTGTGNNIQYF. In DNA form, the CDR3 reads TGTGCCAGCTCGCTGACAGGGACAGGGAACAACATTCAGTACTTC.

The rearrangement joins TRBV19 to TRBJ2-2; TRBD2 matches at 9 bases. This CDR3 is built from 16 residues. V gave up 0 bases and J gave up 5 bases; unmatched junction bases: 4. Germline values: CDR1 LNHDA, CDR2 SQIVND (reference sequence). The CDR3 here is CASSIERGGRTGELFF. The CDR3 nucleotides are TGTGCCAGTAGTATAGAGCGGGGGGGCCGAACCGGGGAGCTGTTTTTT.

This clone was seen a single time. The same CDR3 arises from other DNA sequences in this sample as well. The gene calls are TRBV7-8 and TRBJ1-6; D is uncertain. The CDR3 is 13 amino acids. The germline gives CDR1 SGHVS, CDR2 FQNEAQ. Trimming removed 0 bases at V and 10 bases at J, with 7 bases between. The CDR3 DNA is TGTGCCAGCAGCTTAGCAGCGGGCTCACCCCTCCACTTT. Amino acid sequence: CASSLAAGSPLHF.